The sequence of this T cell receptor beta chain was determined in a study of chemoradiotherapy in HPV16-positive cancers. General observations from the study: For HPV16-positive patients, expanding HPV-responsive T cells associated with longer recurrence-free survival. Candidate HPV-specific clones and E7-related TCR motifs grew in tumor during treatment. Functional assays defining HPV-specific T cells used only a couple of HPV16-positive patients.

Between the trimmed V and J ends, which lost 7 bases and 4 bases, there was a span of 16 bases. CDR1 LNHDA and CDR2 SQIVND come from the germline V gene (reference sequence). The CDR3 runs to 14 residues. TCRdb's table, derived via immunoSEQ multiplex PCR, lists solely in-frame clones and lacks some. In the table there are tens of thousands of clones, over 65% of which are singletons. Over chemoradiotherapy, repertoires were sampled more than once. As concerns this clone: Antigen specificity is unknown.

The sample here was blood, taken from a patient who underwent chemoradiotherapy. The chain links TRBV19 to TRBJ1-1; D is uncertain. The source of this sequence is a human donor with HPV-associated anogenital cancer. CDR3 bases: TGTGCCAGTATCTCCCCGGCGGGAGGCACTGAAGCTTTCTTT. As protein: CASISPAGGTEAFF.